This entry concerns a single TCR beta chain. As yet, its antigen is unknown. The sample originates from a study of CXCR3-negative and CXCR3-positive naive CD8 T cells. Study-wide findings and caveats: In naive cells, CXCR3-negative and CXCR3-positive subsets had similar TRBV-TRBJ usage; memory cells differed. Memory CD8+ T cell repertoires were far less diverse than both naive subsets.

This CDR3 is 13 amino acids long. Germline values: CDR1 MNHEY, CDR2 SVGAGI. 5' RACE that incorporated UMI labels was used to prepare the TRB cDNA libraries. TCRdb reprocessed the 5' RACE reads and keeps a single row for each CDR3 protein, giving no DNA. Its listing shows over 70,000 distinct CDR3 sequences. Cells classed as naive CD8+ T cells were CD45RO-CCR7+CD27+CD95-. The TCR sequence derives from a human donor in good health. Some clones in this sample may be carry-over from other donors' samples. The sequenced material came from naive CXCR3- CD8+ T cells from blood. Specified subset: CD45RO-CCR7+CD27+CD95- naive CD8+ T cells lacking CXCR3 (TNR3-). The chain couples TRBV6-5 to TRBJ1-1; TCRdb names TRBD1, which stays unverified in the absence of DNA. CDR3 in amino acids: CASRWTGGTEAFF.